Sequencing of this T cell receptor beta chain was carried out in a study of shared clonotypes between healthy human individuals. Study-level findings and limits: Rarefaction exposed incomplete sorted-subset sequencing despite large depth.

On this clone: Antigen specificity is unknown.

The CDR3 is 14 amino acids. Germline values: CDR1 SNHLY, CDR2 FYNNEI. J lost 6 bases, V lost 4 bases, and 5 bases had no gene match. Only in-frame clones appear in the TCRdb table, and some are missing; sequencing was by immunoSEQ multiplex PCR. The sample holds some 1.1 million clones, roughly 77% seen once. Researchers partitioned CD4+ cells into CD45RA+ naive and CD45RA-negative memory subsets. The origin of this receptor is a man aged 18 to 35 in good health. Some clones in this sample may be carry-over from other donors' samples. This sequence joins TRBV2 and TRBJ1-2; 10 nucleotides line up with TRBD1. The sample taken for sequencing was memory CD4+ T cells from PBMCs. The subset: CD45RA-negative fraction. In DNA, the CDR3 is TGTGCCAGCAGTGCAGACAGGGGGCAGGATGGCTACACCTTC. Translation: CASSADRGQDGYTF.